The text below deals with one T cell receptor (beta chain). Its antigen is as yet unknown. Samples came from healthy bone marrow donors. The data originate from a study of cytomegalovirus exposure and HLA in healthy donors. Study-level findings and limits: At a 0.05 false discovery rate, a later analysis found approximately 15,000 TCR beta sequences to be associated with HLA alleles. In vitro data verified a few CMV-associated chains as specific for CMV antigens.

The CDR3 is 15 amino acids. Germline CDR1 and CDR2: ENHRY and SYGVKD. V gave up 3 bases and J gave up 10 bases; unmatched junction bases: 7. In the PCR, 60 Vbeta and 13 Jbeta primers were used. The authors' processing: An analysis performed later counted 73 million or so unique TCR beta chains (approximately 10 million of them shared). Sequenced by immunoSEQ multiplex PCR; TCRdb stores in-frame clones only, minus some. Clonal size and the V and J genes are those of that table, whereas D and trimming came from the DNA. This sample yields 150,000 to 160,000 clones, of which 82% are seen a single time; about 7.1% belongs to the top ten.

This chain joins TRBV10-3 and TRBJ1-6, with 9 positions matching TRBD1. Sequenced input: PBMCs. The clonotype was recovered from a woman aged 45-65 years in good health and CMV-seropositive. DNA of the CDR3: TGTGCCATCAGTGAACCAACAGGGGGCGGGTCACCCCTCCACTTT. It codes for CAISEPTGGGSPLHF.